Presented here are 27 T cell receptor beta chains from one specimen sequenced in a study of CD8 T cells in ankylosing spondylitis. Whole-study findings and limits: What appeared characteristic of ankylosing spondylitis blood was a TCR beta motif of 7 or 8 highly homologous variants.

TCRdb recomputed calls from the 5' RACE reads with MiXCR, one row per CDR3 protein. The sample carries 650,000 to 800,000 distinct CDR3 sequences, around a fifth recorded once. Their target antigens are unknown. The specimen sequenced was blood, either unsorted or a sorted T cell fraction (not recorded which). These receptors all stem from a male donor with ankylosing spondylitis.

The rearrangement links TRBV20-1 to TRBJ2-7; unclear D gene. This CDR3 region has 14 residues. Germline loops: CDR1 DFQATT, CDR2 SNEGSKA (reference sequence). With 2 bases removed from V and 1 base from J, the gap between germline ends came to 12 bases. DNA of the CDR3: TGCAGTGCTAGAATCCCAGACGGTTCCTACGAGCAGTACTTC. This encodes CSARIPDGSYEQYF.

The CDR3 is CSASSPLATGEQFF. The CDR3 DNA reads TGCAGTGCTAGTTCTCCCCTAGCGACCGGGGAGCAGTTCTTC. The chain has TRBV20-1 and TRBJ2-1; TRBD2 might be the D (6 bases). V was pared by 3 bases and J by 10 bases, with 19 bases between. CDR1 and CDR2 from the germline V gene are DFQATT and SNEGSKA (reference sequence). The CDR3 covers 14 residues.

The chain combines TRBV12-3 or TRBV12-4 with TRBJ1-6; a possible D gene is TRBD1 (5 bases). Trimming took 4 bases from V and 12 from J, leaving 13 bases between them. The CDR3 runs 13 residues. CDR3 residues: CASSSPQGGPLHF. In DNA, the CDR3 is TGTGCCAGCAGTTCCCCTCAGGGTGGACCCCTCCACTTT.

V usage is TRBV18 and J usage is TRBJ2-2; possible D gene TRBD2, 6 bases. Germline V CDR1 and CDR2: KGHSH, LQKENI. The CDR3 contains 16 residues. Trimming left V 3 bases short and J 0 bases short, with 11 bases between. The CDR3 here is CASSPTAGSNTGELFF. CDR3 sequence (DNA): TGTGCCAGCTCACCCACCGCGGGATCGAACACCGGGGAGCTGTTTTTT.

The chain couples TRBV29-1 to TRBJ2-1; a possible D gene is TRBD1 (7 bases). Per the germline V gene, CDR1 is SQVTM and CDR2 is ANQGSEA. Trimming left V 4 bases short and J 8 bases short, with 12 bases between. The CDR3 totals 12 residues. The CDR3 sequence is CSVGQGGHEQFF. The CDR3 bases are TGCAGCGTTGGGCAGGGGGGCCATGAGCAGTTCTTC.

The rearrangement joins TRBV5-1 to TRBJ1-2; 7 nucleotides line up with TRBD1. CDR1 and CDR2 from the germline V gene are SGHRS and YFSETQ. CDR3 length: 15 amino acids. After removal of 4 bases from V and 4 bases from J, the junction contained 10 bases not matched to a gene. CDR3 DNA: TGCGCCAGCAGCCCGGGGGGGACAGATACCTATGGCTACACCTTC. It yields the protein CASSPGGTDTYGYTF.

The J gene is TRBJ1-4, the V gene TRBV7-6; weak D call: TRBD1 (5 bases). The V end lost 0 bases, the J end lost 3 bases, and 11 bases lay between the germline ends. CDR1 and CDR2 from the germline V gene are SGHVS and FNYEAQ. The CDR3 totals 16 residues. The CDR3 here is CASSLAGEWANEKLFF. CDR3 DNA: TGTGCCAGCAGCTTAGCAGGGGAGTGGGCTAATGAAAAACTGTTTTTT.

V usage is TRBV2 and J usage is TRBJ1-2; 8 bases are shared with TRBD1. CDR1 and CDR2 from the germline V gene are SNHLY and FYNNEI. This CDR3 is 14 amino acids long. With V trimmed by 2 bases and J by 6 bases, 5 bases remained unmatched. CDR3 residues: CASSEQGASDGYTF. The CDR3, as DNA: TGTGCCAGCAGTGAACAGGGGGCAAGCGATGGCTACACCTTC.

This clonotype was recorded many times. V and J are TRBV12-3 or TRBV12-4 and TRBJ1-1; D is ambiguous. CDR3 length equals 11 residues. Trimming took off 6 bases at V and 4 bases at J, with 6 bases between the two ends. CDR3 loop: CASRFGTEAFF. As DNA, the CDR3 is TGTGCCAGCAGGTTCGGCACTGAAGCTTTCTTT.

The rearrangement joins TRBV11-2 to TRBJ2-6; possibly TRBD1 for D (5 bases). V lost 1 base and J 6 bases, leaving 10 bases between the germline ends. The CDR3 totals 15 residues. The germline gives CDR1 SGHAT, CDR2 FQNNGV. The CDR3 DNA reads TGTGCCAGCAGCTTAGGGGGCATGTTGGCCAACGTCCTGACTTTC. This sequence encodes CASSLGGMLANVLTF.

This clonotype was observed at least ten times. The chain is built from TRBV9 and TRBJ1-1; no firm D call. The CDR3 runs 13 residues. Germline CDR1 and CDR2: SGDLS and YYNGEE. The V gene lost 0 bases and the J gene lost 1 base, with 4 bases spanning the gap. DNA of the CDR3: TGTGCCAGCAGCGTAGCGAGGAACACTGAAGCTTTCTTT. It translates to CASSVARNTEAFF.

This chain links TRBV12-3 or TRBV12-4 with TRBJ2-7; the match to TRBD2 covers 8 bases. After removal of 8 bases from V and 3 bases from J, the junction contained 9 bases not matched to a gene. This CDR3 has 14 residues. The CDR3 DNA is TGTGCCAGCGCATCCGGGGGGGTACTCTACGAGCAGTACTTC. This codes for CASASGGVLYEQYF.

In its sample, this clonotype was seen a few times. The rearrangement joins TRBV20-1 to TRBJ1-4; D call uncertain. The germline CDR1 and CDR2 sequences are DFQATT and SNEGSKA (reference sequence). This CDR3 is built from 13 residues. V lost 0 bases and J lost 5, with 7 bases in between. The CDR3 DNA is TGCAGTGCTAGAGATTCCGTAAATGAAAAACTGTTTTTT. Its translation: CSARDSVNEKLFF.

This clonotype was observed a few times. This sequence joins TRBV3-1 and TRBJ2-7; 7 nucleotides line up with TRBD1. V lost 5 bases and J lost 4; bases outside the gene matches: 11. The CDR3 loop spans 15 amino acids. CDR1 is LGHDT, CDR2 YNNKEL, per germline (reference sequence). The CDR3 DNA follows: TGTGCCAGCAGCTCCCAGCCGACAGGGCCTTACGAGCAGTACTTC. Protein product: CASSSQPTGPYEQYF.

This clonotype was detected ten times or more. The DNA for the CDR3 is TGTGCCAGCAGTCCTGTCGTACAGTCTGGCTACACCTTC. Its translation: CASSPVVQSGYTF. V is TRBV12-3 or TRBV12-4 and J is TRBJ1-2, with D uncertain. The CDR3 sequence is 13 residues long. With 5 bases removed from V and 7 bases from J, the gap between germline ends came to 14 bases.

This clonotype was counted between two and nine times. The chain joins TRBV28 to TRBJ2-4; TRBD1 might be the D (6 bases). Germline loops: CDR1 MDHEN, CDR2 SYDVKM. This CDR3 spans 16 amino acids. The germline V and J ends were trimmed by 4 bases and 0 bases, with 13 bases remaining between them. The chain's CDR3 is CASSSDRPLAKNIQYF. The CDR3 region has the DNA TGTGCCAGCAGTTCAGACAGGCCGCTAGCCAAAAACATTCAGTACTTC.

This chain connects TRBV7-2 to TRBJ1-6; D remains ambiguous. The CDR3 runs to 13 residues. Germline V gene data show CDR1 as SGHTA and CDR2 as FQGNSA. V was cut by 6 bases and J by 6 bases, with 9 bases left in between. CDR3 loop: CASSSVINSPLHF. CDR3 DNA sequence: TGTGCCAGCAGTTCAGTGATTAATTCACCCCTCCACTTT.

There are a few counts of this clonotype. The chain employs TRBV6-2 or TRBV6-3 and TRBJ2-1; 12 bases are a match to TRBD2. CDR3 size: 14 residues. Trimming removed 8 bases from V and 8 bases from J; junction bases left unmatched: 7. Germline CDR1 is MNHEY and CDR2 is SVGEGT. The CDR3 DNA is TGTGCCAGCCGACTAGCGGGAGTTTCGGATGAGCAGTTCTTC. Its translation: CASRLAGVSDEQFF.

V usage is TRBV9 and J usage is TRBJ2-1, with D possibly matching TRBD2 (6 bases). Germline V lookup: CDR1 SGDLS, CDR2 YYNGEE. The V end was cut by 4 bases, the J end by 3 bases, with 17 bases between. The CDR3 is made up of 16 amino acids. DNA for the CDR3: TGTGCCAGCAGCCCCACGGGGGAGATCTACTACAATGAGCAGTTCTTC. This gives the protein CASSPTGEIYYNEQFF.

The chain has TRBV12-3 or TRBV12-4 and TRBJ1-4; D call uncertain. The CDR3 has 17 amino acids. Trimming took 0 bases from V and 5 from J, leaving 16 bases between them. The CDR3 region has the DNA TGTGCCAGCAGTTTAGCCCCACCCCGACTTACGAATGAAAAACTGTTTTTT. This codes for CASSLAPPRLTNEKLFF.

V usage is TRBV29-1 and J usage is TRBJ2-7; the match to TRBD2 covers 8 bases. CDR1 SQVTM and CDR2 ANQGSEA come from the germline V gene. V was pared by 2 bases and J by 4 bases, with 7 bases of the junction left unmatched. The CDR3 length is 14 residues. The DNA for the CDR3 is TGCAGCGTTGAAAGAGCGGGAGCGGGTTACGAGCAGTACTTC. This gives the protein CSVERAGAGYEQYF.

This clonotype was counted ten times or more. This chain links TRBV12-3 or TRBV12-4 with TRBJ2-5; D is unclear. The CDR3 spans 11 residues. The V gene lost 7 bases and the J gene lost 3 bases, with 6 bases spanning the gap. The DNA for the CDR3 is TGTGCCAGCACTTACAAAGAGACCCAGTACTTC. It codes for CASTYKETQYF.

This clonotype was observed a few times. V usage is TRBV13 and J usage is TRBJ2-7, with D uncertain. The CDR3 consists of 14 residues. V shed 4 bases and J shed 2 bases, with 12 bases lying between them. Per germline, CDR1 PRHDT and CDR2 FYEKMQ (reference sequence). CDR3 DNA: TGTGCCAGCAGCTCCCCAGTGGATGCCTACGAGCAGTACTTC. Translation: CASSSPVDAYEQYF.

This clonotype was observed at least ten times. This chain links TRBV10-2 with TRBJ1-5; D gene unclear. This CDR3 contains 14 residues. Germline loops: CDR1 WSHSY, CDR2 SAAADI. Trimming took off 4 bases at V and 0 bases at J, with 7 bases between the two ends. CDR3 loop: CASSGRYSNQPQHF. For the CDR3, the DNA is TGCGCCAGCAGTGGGAGGTATAGCAATCAGCCCCAGCATTTT.

Regarding this clonotype: An end of the junction does not agree with germline; a read error may underlie this. The V call is TRBV5-1, the J call TRBJ1-1; D ambiguous. CDR3 length: 14 residues. Germline V gene sequence: CDR1 SGHRS, CDR2 YFSETQ. CDR3 sequence: CASSSDGLNIEAFF. The CDR3 bases are TGCGCCAGCAGCTCGGACGGACTGAACATTGAAGCTTTCTTT.

The gene calls are TRBV11-2 and TRBJ2-7; perhaps TRBD2 as D (6 bases). V lost 0 bases, J lost 5 bases, and 8 bases lay in between. Germline V gives CDR1 SGHAT, CDR2 FQNNGV. The CDR3 totals 13 residues. The CDR3 spells CASSLESGDEQYF. The CDR3 region has the DNA TGTGCCAGCAGCTTAGAGTCGGGGGACGAGCAGTACTTC.

This chain connects TRBV6-1 to TRBJ2-1, with TRBD2 matching 7 bases. V was pared by 7 bases and J by 5 bases, with 5 bases of the junction left unmatched. Per germline, CDR1 MNHNS and CDR2 SASEGT. The CDR3 length is 13 residues. The CDR3, as DNA: TGTGCCAGCACCCAGGGACTACACAATGAGCAGTTCTTC. Residues: CASTQGLHNEQFF.